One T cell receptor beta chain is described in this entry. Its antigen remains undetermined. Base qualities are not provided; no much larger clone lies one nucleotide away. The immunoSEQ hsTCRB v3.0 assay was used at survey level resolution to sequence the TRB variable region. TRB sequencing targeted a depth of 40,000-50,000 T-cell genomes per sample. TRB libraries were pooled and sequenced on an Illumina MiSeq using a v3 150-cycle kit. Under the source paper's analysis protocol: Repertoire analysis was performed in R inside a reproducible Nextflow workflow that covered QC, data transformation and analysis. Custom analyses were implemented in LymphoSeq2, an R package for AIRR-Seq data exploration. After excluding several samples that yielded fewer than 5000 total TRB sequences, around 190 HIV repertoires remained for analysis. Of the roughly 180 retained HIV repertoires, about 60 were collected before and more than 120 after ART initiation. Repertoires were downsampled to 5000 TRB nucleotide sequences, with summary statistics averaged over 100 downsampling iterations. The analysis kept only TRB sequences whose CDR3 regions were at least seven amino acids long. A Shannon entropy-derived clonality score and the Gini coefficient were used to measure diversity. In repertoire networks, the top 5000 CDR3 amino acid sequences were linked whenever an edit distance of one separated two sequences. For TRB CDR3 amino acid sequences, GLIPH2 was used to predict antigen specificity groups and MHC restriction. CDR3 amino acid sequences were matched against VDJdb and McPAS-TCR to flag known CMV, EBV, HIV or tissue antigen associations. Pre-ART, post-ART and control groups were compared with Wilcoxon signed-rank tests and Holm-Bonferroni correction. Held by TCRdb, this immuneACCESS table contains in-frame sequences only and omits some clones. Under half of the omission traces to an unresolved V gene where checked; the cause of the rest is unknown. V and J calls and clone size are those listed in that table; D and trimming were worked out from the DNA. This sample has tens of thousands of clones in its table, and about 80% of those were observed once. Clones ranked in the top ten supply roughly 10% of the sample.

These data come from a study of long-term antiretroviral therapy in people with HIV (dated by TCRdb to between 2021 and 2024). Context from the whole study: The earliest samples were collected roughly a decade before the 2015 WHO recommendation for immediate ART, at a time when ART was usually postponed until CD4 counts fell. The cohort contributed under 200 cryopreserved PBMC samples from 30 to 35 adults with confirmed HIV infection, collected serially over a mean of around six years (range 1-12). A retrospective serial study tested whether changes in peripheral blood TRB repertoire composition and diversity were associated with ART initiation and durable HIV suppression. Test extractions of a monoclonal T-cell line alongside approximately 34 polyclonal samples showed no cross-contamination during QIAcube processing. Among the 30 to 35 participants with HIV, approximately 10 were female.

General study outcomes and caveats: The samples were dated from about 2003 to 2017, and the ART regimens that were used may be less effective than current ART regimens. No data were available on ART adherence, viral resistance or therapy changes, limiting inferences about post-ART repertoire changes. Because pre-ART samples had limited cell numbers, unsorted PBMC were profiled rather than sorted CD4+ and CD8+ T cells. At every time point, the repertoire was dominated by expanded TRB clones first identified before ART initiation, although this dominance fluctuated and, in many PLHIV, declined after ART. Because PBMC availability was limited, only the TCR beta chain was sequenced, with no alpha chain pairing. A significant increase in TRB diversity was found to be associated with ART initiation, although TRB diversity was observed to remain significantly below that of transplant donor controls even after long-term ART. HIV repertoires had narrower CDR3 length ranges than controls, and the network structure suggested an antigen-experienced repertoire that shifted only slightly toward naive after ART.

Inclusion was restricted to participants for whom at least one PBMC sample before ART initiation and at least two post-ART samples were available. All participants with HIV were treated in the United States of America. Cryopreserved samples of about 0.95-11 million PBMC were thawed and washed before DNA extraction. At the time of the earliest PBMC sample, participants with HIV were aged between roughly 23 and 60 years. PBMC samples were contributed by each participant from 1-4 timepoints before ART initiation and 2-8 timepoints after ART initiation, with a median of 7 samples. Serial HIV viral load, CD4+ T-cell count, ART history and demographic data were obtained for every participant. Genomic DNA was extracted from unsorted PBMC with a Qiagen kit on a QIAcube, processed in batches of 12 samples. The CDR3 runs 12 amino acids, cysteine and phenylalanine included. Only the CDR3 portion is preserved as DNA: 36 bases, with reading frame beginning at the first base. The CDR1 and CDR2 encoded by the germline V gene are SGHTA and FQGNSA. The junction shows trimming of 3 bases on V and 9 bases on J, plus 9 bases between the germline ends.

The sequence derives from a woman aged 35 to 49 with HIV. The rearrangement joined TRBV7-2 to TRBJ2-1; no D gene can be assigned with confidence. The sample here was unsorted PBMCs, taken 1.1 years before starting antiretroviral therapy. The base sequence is TGTGCCAGCAGCTTCGGGCTGGCTGAGCAGTTCTTC. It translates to CASSFGLAEQFF.